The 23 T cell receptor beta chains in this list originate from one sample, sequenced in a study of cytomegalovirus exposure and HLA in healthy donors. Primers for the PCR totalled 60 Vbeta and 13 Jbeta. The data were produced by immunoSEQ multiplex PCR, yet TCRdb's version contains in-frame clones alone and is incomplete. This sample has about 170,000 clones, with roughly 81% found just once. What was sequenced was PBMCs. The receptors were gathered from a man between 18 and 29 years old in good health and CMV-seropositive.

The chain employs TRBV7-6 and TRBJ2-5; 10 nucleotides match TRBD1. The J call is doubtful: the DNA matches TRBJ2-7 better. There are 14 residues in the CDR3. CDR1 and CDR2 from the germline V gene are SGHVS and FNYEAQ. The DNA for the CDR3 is TGTGCCAGCAGCTCCGGACAGGGGGCCTACGAGCAGTACTTC. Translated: CASSSGQGAYEQYF.

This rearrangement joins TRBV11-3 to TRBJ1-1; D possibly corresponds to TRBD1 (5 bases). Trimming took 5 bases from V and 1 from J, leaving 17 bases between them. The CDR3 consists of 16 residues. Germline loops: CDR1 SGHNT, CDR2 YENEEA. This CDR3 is CASSPGDEFGNTEAFF. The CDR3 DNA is TGTGCCAGCAGCCCGGGGGACGAGTTTGGGAACACTGAAGCTTTCTTT.

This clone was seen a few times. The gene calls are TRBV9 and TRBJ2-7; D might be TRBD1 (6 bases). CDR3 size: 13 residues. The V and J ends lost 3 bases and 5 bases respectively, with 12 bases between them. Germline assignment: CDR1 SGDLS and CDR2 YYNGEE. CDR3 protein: CASSGHTGNEQYF. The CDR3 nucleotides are TGTGCCAGCAGCGGACACACAGGGAACGAGCAGTACTTC.

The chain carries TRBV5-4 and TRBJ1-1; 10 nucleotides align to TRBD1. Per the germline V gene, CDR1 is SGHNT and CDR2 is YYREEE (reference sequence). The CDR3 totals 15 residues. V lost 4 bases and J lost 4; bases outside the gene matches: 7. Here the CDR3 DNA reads TGTGCCAGCAGCCCCCGACAGGGGGCGTCCACTGAAGCTTTCTTT. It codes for CASSPRQGASTEAFF.

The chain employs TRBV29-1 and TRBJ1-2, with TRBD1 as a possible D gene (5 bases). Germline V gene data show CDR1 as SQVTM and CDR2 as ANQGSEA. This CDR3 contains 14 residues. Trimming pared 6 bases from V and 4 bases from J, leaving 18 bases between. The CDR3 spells CSVGRQGLGYGYTF. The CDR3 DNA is TGCAGCGTAGGTCGTCAGGGCCTTGGCTATGGCTACACCTTC.

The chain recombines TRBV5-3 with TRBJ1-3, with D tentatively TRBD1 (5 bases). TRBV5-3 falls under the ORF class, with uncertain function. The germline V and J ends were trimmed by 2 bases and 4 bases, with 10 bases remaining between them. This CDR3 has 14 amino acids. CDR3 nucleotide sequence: TGTGCCAGAAGCTTCCGCAGGGCCGGAAACACCATATATTTT. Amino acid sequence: CARSFRRAGNTIYF.

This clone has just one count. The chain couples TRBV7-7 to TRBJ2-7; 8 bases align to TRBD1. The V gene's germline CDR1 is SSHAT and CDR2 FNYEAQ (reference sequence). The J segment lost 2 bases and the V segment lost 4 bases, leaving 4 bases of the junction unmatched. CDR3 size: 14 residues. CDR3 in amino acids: CASSWATGAYEQYF. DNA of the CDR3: TGTGCCAGCAGCTGGGCGACAGGGGCCTACGAGCAGTACTTC. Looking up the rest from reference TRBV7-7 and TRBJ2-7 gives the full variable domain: GAGVSQSPRYKVTKRGQDVTLRCDPISSHATLYWYQQALGQGPEFLTYFNYEAQPDKSGLPSDRFSAERPEGSISTLTIQRTEQRDSAMYRCASSWATGAYEQYFGPGTRLTVT.

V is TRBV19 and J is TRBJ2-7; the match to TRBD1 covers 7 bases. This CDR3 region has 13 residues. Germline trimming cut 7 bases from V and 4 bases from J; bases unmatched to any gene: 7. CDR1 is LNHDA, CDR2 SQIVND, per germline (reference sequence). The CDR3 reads CASMRTGGYEQYF. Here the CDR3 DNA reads TGTGCCAGTATGAGGACAGGCGGGTACGAGCAGTACTTC.

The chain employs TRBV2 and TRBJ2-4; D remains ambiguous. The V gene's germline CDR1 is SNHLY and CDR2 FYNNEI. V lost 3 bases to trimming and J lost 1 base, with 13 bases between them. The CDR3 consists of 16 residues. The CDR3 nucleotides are TGTGCCAGCAGTGATTCAAACGCCGGGGCCAAAAACATTCAGTACTTC. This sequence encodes CASSDSNAGAKNIQYF.

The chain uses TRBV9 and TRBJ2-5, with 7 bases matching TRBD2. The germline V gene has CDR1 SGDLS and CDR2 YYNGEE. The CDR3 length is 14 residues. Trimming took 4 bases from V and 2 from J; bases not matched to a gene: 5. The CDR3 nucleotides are TGTGCCAGCAGCCCGGGAGGCCTACAAGAGACCCAGTACTTC. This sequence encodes CASSPGGLQETQYF. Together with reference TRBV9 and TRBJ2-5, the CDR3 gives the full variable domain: DSGVTQTPKHLITATGQRVTLRCSPRSGDLSVYWYQQSLDQGLQFLIQYYNGEERAKGNILERFSAQQFPDLHSELNLSSLELGDSALYFCASSPGGLQETQYFGPGTRLLVL.

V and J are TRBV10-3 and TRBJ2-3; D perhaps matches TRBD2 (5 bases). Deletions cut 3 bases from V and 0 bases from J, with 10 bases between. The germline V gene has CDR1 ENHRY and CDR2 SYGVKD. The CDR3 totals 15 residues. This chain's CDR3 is CAISELSGSTDTQYF. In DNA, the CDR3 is TGTGCCATCAGTGAACTCTCGGGGAGCACAGATACGCAGTATTTT.

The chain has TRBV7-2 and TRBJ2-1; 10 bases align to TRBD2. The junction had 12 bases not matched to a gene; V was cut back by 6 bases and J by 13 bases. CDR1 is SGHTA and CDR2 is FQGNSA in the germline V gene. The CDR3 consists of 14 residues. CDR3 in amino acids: CASRSGGVTMSQFF. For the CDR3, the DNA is TGTGCCAGCAGGAGCGGGGGGGTTACAATGAGCCAGTTCTTC.

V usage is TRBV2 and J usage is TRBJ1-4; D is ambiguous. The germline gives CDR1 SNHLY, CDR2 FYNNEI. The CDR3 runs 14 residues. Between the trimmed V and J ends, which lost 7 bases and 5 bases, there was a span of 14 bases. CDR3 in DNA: TGTGCCAGCAAATATGGGAGGAACAATGAAAAACTGTTTTTT. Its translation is CASKYGRNNEKLFF.

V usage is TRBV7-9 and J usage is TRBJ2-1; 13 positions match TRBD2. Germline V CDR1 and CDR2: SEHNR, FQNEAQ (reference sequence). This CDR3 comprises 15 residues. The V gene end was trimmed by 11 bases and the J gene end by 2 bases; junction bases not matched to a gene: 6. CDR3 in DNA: TGTGCCGGCGGGACTAGCGGGGAAGCCTACAATGAGCAGTTCTTC. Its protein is CAGGTSGEAYNEQFF.

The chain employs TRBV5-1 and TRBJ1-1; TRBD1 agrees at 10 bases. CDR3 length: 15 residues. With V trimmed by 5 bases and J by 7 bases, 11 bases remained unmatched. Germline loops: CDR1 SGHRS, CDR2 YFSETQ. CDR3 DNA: TGCGCCAGCAGACCTACTGACAGGGGGCCGGTTGAAGCTTTCTTT. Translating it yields CASRPTDRGPVEAFF.

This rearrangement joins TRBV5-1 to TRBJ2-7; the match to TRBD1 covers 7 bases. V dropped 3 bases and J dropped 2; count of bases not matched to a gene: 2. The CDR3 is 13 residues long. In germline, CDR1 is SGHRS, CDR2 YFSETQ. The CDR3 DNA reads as TGCGCCAGCAGCTGGGGACAGACCTACGAGCAGTACTTC. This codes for CASSWGQTYEQYF.

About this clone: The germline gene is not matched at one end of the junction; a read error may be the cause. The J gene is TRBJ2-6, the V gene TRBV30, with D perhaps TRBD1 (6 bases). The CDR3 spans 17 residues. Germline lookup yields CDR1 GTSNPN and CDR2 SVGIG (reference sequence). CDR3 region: CAWSVGQGLSGANGLTF. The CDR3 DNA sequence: TGTGCCTGGAGTGTAGGGCAGGGGCTCTCTGGGGCCAACGGCCTGACTTTC.

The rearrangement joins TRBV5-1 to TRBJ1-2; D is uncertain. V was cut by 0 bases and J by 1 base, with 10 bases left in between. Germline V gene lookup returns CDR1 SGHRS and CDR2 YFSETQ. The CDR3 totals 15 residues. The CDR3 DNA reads TGCGCCAGCAGCTTGGCGAACACCAATAACTATGGCTACACCTTC. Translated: CASSLANTNNYGYTF.

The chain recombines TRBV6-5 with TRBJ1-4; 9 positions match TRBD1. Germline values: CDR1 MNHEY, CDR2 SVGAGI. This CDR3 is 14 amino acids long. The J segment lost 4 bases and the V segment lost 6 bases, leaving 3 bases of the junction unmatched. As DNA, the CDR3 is TGTGCCAGCAGGCGGACAGGGGTTAATGAAAAACTGTTTTTT. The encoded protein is CASRRTGVNEKLFF.

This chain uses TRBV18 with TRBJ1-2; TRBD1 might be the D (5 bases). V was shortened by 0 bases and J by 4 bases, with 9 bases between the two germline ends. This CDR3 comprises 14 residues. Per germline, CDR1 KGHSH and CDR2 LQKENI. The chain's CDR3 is CASSPPMGLYGYTF. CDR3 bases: TGTGCCAGCTCACCACCGATGGGGCTCTATGGCTACACCTTC. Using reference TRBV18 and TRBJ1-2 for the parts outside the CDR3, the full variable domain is NAGVMQNPRHLVRRRGQEARLRCSPMKGHSHVYWYRQLPEEGLKFMVYLQKENIIDESGMPKERFSAEFPKEGPSILRIQQVVRGDSAAYFCASSPPMGLYGYTFGSGTRLTVV.

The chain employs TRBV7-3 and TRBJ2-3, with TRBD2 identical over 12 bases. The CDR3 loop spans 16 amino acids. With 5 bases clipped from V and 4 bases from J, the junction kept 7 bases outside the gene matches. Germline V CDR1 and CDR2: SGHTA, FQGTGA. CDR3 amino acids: CASSTLLAGGSDTQYF. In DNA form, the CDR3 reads TGTGCCAGCAGCACCCTACTAGCGGGGGGTTCAGATACGCAGTATTTT.

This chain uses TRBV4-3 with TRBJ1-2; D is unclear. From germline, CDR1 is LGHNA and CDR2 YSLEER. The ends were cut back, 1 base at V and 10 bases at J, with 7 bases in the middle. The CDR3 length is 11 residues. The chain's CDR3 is CASSQGLDYTF. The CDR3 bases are TGCGCCAGCAGCCAAGGGCTCGACTACACCTTC.

CDR3 sequence reads: CARSPRRASGGVYEQYF. CDR3 sequence (DNA): TGTGCCAGAAGCCCCCGAAGGGCTAGCGGGGGGGTCTACGAGCAGTACTTC. This chain connects TRBV5-3 to TRBJ2-7; the match to TRBD2 covers 12 bases. TRBV5-3 is an ORF, with its function uncertain. With V trimmed by 4 bases and J by 3 bases, 11 bases remained unmatched. The CDR3 runs to 17 residues.